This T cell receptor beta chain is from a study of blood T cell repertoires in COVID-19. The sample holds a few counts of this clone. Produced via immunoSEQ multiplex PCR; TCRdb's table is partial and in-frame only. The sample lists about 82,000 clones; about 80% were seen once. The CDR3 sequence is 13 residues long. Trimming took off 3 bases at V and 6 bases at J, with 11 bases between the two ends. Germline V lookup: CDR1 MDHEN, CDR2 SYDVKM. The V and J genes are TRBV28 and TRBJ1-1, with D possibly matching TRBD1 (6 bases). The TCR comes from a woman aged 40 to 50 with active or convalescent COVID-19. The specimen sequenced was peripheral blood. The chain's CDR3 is CASSFNRASEAFF. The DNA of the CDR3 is TGTGCCAGCAGTTTTAACAGGGCCTCTGAAGCTTTCTTT.